The clone carrying this T cell receptor (beta chain) was seen only once. Its antigen is unknown. Primers for the PCR totalled 60 Vbeta and 13 Jbeta. Repertoires were generated with immunoSEQ multiplex PCR, while TCRdb's copy carries only in-frame clones and drops some. The repertoire consists of some 140,000 clones, with 75% to 85% occurring once and the leading ten covering 3.1%. Losses at the gene ends were 0 bases for V and 3 bases for J; bases not matched to a gene: 1. CDR1 is SGHVS, CDR2 FQNEAQ, per germline. This CDR3 comprises 15 residues. This specimen belongs to a study of cytomegalovirus exposure and HLA in healthy donors. Findings and caveats of the study: Researchers reported in a later analysis that a missense DCLRE1C variant was tied to TCR beta V- and J-gene trimming. TCR beta chains associated with HLA were, in a later analysis, more clonally expanded than equally common others.

Healthy individuals who donated bone marrow served as the donors. At sampling all donors were nominally healthy, likely with unrecorded immune exposures. Sequenced: PBMCs. This chain connects TRBV7-8 to TRBJ2-7; 11 nucleotides align to TRBD1. The sequence derives from a female donor in good health and CMV-seronegative. The CDR3 loop reads CASSLAGTGGYEQYF. For the CDR3, the DNA is TGTGCCAGCAGCTTAGCCGGGACAGGGGGCTACGAGCAGTACTTC.